The clone carrying this T cell receptor beta chain was seen at least ten times. Time point here: persistent/refractory GD, antithyroid drugs over 5 years with positive TRAb. PBMC RNA was the source of the TCR library. Guidelines of the American Thyroid Association were used to diagnose Graves' disease. The data derive from a study of regulatory T cells in long-lasting Graves disease. Arm-PCR of CDR3 regions with iRepertoire HTBI primers generated TCR beta libraries. One entry per CDR3 protein results from TCRdb running MiXCR on the multiplex PCR reads. The sample carries about 430,000 distinct CDR3 sequences, 21% recorded once. The CDR3 runs 13 residues. Germline V gene lookup returns CDR1 MDHEN and CDR2 SYDVKM. V was clipped by 6 bases and J by 3 bases, with 11 bases between them.

The chain has TRBV28 and TRBJ1-1; perhaps TRBD1 as D (6 bases). This TCR was sampled from a female donor with Graves disease. The sample in question was peripheral blood mononuclear cells (PBMCs), obtained when the disease was refractory, from a patient treated with antithyroid drugs. CDR3 in amino acids: CASSFTGYTEAFF. The CDR3 DNA follows: TGTGCCAGCAGCTTTACAGGGTACACTGAAGCTTTCTTT. Looking up the rest from reference TRBV28 and TRBJ1-1 gives the full variable domain: DVKVTQSSRYLVKRTGEKVFLECVQDMDHENMFWYRQDPGLGLRLIYFSYDVKMKEKGDIPEGYSVSREKKERFSLILESASTNQTSMYLCASSFTGYTEAFFGQGTRLTVV.